This T cell receptor (beta chain) was sequenced in a study of blood T cell repertoires in COVID-19. CDR1 is MNHEY and CDR2 is SVGAGI in the germline V gene. This CDR3 is built from 13 residues. V was trimmed by 8 bases and J by 4 bases, leaving 12 bases between them. In the original processing: It was from reference gene primer amplification that nucleated cell counts were estimated. The method was immunoSEQ multiplex PCR; TCRdb's version includes in-frame clones alone and lacks a portion of them. The V and J calls and the clone size are those of that table, but D and trimming were determined from the DNA. Of about 340,000 clones listed, less than 90% are singletons. The Seattle patients joined while their infection was active and were tracked longitudinally afterward. This clone has just a few counts.

The V and J genes are TRBV6-5 and TRBJ1-3; perhaps TRBD1 as D (5 bases). The specimen sequenced was peripheral blood. This clonotype was obtained from a woman aged 55-70 years with COVID-19, enrolled during active disease. The CDR3 region is CASGARRGNTIYF. For the CDR3, the DNA is TGTGCCAGCGGGGCCCGTAGGGGAAACACCATATATTTT.